The 26 T cell receptor beta chains below all came from one sample that was sequenced in a study of shared clonotypes between healthy human individuals. The protocol was immunoSEQ multiplex PCR, while the TCRdb copy is restricted to in-frame clones and leaves out a portion. The data contain around 2,000,000 clones, roughly 94% of them singletons. The sequencing input was naive CD4+ T cells sorted from blood. Subset reported: CD45RA+ positively selected. These TCRs come from a man aged 18 to 29 in good health.

This clone was observed at least ten times. Other nucleotide sequences in the sample specify the same CDR3. V and J are TRBV18 and TRBJ1-1, with 9 bases identical to TRBD1. The germline V gene encodes CDR1 KGHSH and CDR2 LQKENI. This CDR3 is built from 14 residues. The V gene end was trimmed by 0 bases and the J gene end by 10 bases; junction bases not matched to a gene: 6. The DNA of the CDR3 is TGTGCCAGCTCACCACCGGCACAGGGGGCGAGAGCTTTCTTT. Protein product: CASSPPAQGARAFF.

The chain couples TRBV7-9 to TRBJ1-3; D unclear. The CDR3 has 12 amino acids. Germline lookup yields CDR1 SEHNR and CDR2 FQNEAQ (reference sequence). V was shortened by 5 bases and J by 4 bases, with 6 bases between the two germline ends. The CDR3 sequence is CASSPAGNTIYF. Written as DNA, the CDR3 is TGTGCCAGCAGCCCAGCAGGAAACACCATATATTTT. Combining the CDR3 with reference TRBV7-9 and TRBJ1-3 gives the whole variable domain DTGVSQNPRHKITKRGQNVTFRCDPISEHNRLYWYRQTLGQGPEFLTYFQNEAQLEKSRLLSDRFSAERPKGSFSTLEIQRTEQGDSAMYLCASSPAGNTIYFGEGSWLTVV.

The gene calls are TRBV6-5 and TRBJ1-6, with 8 bases matching TRBD1. The CDR3 sequence is 15 residues long. J was trimmed by 5 bases and V by 6 bases; bases with no gene match: 6. CDR1 and CDR2 (germline): MNHEY, SVGAGI. The CDR3 spells CASRTGVVDNSPLHF. The CDR3 DNA reads TGTGCCAGCAGGACAGGGGTGGTTGATAATTCACCCCTCCACTTT.

V is TRBV6-6 and J is TRBJ1-2; 8 nucleotides match TRBD1. The CDR3 sequence is 15 residues long. Germline-derived CDR1 and CDR2 are MNHNY and SVGAGI (reference sequence). V lost 4 bases to trimming and J lost 4 bases; unmatched junction nucleotides: 8. CDR3 region: CASSSPGQAFYGYTF. CDR3 nucleotides: TGTGCCAGCAGTTCTCCGGGACAGGCATTCTATGGCTACACCTTC.

CDR3 in DNA: TGTGCCAGCAGCTTAGCAAAGACAGACTTTGGAGCTTTCTTT. Its translation: CASSLAKTDFGAFF. The chain combines TRBV11-2 with TRBJ1-1; TRBD1 might be the D (5 bases). Per the germline V gene, CDR1 is SGHAT and CDR2 is FQNNGV. V dropped 1 base and J dropped 10 bases, with 16 bases sitting between them. The CDR3 contains 14 residues.

The chain is built from TRBV19 and TRBJ2-7; 8 positions agree with TRBD2. This CDR3 is built from 14 residues. V shed 11 bases, J shed 3 bases, and the junction held 12 bases outside the gene matches. Germline CDR1 reads LNHDA; CDR2 reads SQIVND (reference sequence). CDR3 protein: CAAGPLAGNYEQYF. The CDR3 nucleotides read TGTGCCGCGGGTCCATTAGCGGGGAACTACGAGCAGTACTTC.

This chain links TRBV7-2 with TRBJ1-5; the D gene is possibly TRBD1 (6 bases). The CDR3 sequence is 14 residues long. Trimming cost V 4 bases and J 3 bases, with 10 bases left between them. The germline V gene has CDR1 SGHTA and CDR2 FQGNSA. The CDR3 protein is CASSYQGYNQPQHF. The CDR3 coding sequence is TGTGCCAGCAGCTACCAGGGGTACAATCAGCCCCAGCATTTT.

The CDR3 reads CATKYPGTYEQYF. The CDR3 DNA reads as TGCGCCACTAAATACCCGGGAACCTACGAGCAGTACTTC. The gene calls are TRBV5-1 and TRBJ2-7; TRBD2 is a possible D gene (5 bases). Germline CDR1 reads SGHRS; CDR2 reads YFSETQ. V gave up 9 bases and J gave up 2 bases, with 15 bases separating them. The CDR3 is 13 amino acids.

J is TRBJ2-3 and V is TRBV6-4, with TRBD2 identical over 8 bases. Germline-derived CDR1 and CDR2 are MRHNA and SNTAGT. The CDR3 has 16 amino acids. Losses at the gene ends were 3 bases for V and 5 bases for J; bases not matched to a gene: 10. CDR3 coding DNA: TGTGCCAGCAGTGATTTGCTGCGGGGGGTTCAAGATACGCAGTATTTT. Residues: CASSDLLRGVQDTQYF.

The count of this clone is one. The V and J genes are TRBV6-5 and TRBJ2-1; 9 bases map to TRBD1. With V trimmed by 6 bases and J by 8 bases, 8 bases remained unmatched. The V gene's germline CDR1 is MNHEY and CDR2 SVGAGI. There are 14 residues in the CDR3. CDR3 nucleotide sequence: TGTGCCAGCAGACGGGACAGGGTGAGCGATGAGCAGTTCTTC. Encoded protein: CASRRDRVSDEQFF.

The V gene is TRBV2, the J gene TRBJ1-2; weak D call: TRBD1 (5 bases). Looked up from germline, CDR1 is SNHLY and CDR2 is FYNNEI. Trimming stripped 10 bases from V and 1 base from J, with 19 bases between. The CDR3 runs to 15 residues. CDR3 sequence: CATQGPTTLNYGYTF. The CDR3 DNA is TGTGCCACGCAGGGCCCTACAACCCTTAACTATGGCTACACCTTC.

In the case of this clone: The limits of the CDR3 on the DNA are not certain, so only TCRdb's listed CDR3 is given. The CDR3 region is CASSLWEQGAATEAFF. The chain recombines TRBV18 with TRBJ1-1; TRBD1 was called by the table and not checked on the DNA. The V gene's germline CDR1 is KGHSH and CDR2 LQKENI. The CDR3 has 16 residues if both end residues are counted.

The chain recombines TRBV5-8 with TRBJ1-1; D is unclear. This CDR3 has 14 amino acids. The V gene lost 0 bases and the J gene lost 8 bases, with 14 bases spanning the gap. The germline CDR1 and CDR2 sequences are SGHTS and YDEGEE. DNA for the CDR3: TGTGCCAGCAGCTTGGGTCCCCGTGTCGGCGAAGCTTTCTTT. Amino acids: CASSLGPRVGEAFF.

The chain combines TRBV29-1 with TRBJ2-7, with 7 bases identical to TRBD2. V lost 5 bases, J lost 7 bases, and 14 bases stayed unmatched. CDR1 and CDR2 (germline): SQVTM, ANQGSEA. This CDR3 spans 14 amino acids. The CDR3 coding sequence is TGCAGCGTTACCCCGGGGACGACAGCGGGGGAGCAGTACTTC. It translates to CSVTPGTTAGEQYF.

The chain couples TRBV10-1 to TRBJ2-6; D is tentatively TRBD1 or TRBD2 (5 bases each). Germline V gene data show CDR1 as WNHNN and CDR2 as SYGVQD (reference sequence). Trimming took 3 bases from V and 4 from J, leaving 13 bases between them. This CDR3 region has 16 residues. The CDR3 here is CASSDSGGTGANVLTF. CDR3 nucleotides: TGCGCCAGCAGTGATTCTGGGGGTACAGGGGCCAACGTCCTGACTTTC.

The genes are TRBV6-5 and TRBJ1-1, with 10 bases that match TRBD1. The CDR3 sequence is 13 residues long. Losses at the gene ends were 5 bases for V and 3 bases for J; bases not matched to a gene: 0. From germline, CDR1 is MNHEY and CDR2 SVGAGI. CDR3 sequence: CASSGQGDTEAFF. CDR3 DNA: TGTGCCAGCAGTGGACAGGGGGACACTGAAGCTTTCTTT.

This clone occurred a few times. The V call is TRBV19, the J call TRBJ2-1, with TRBD2 as a possible D gene (5 bases). Trimming took 3 bases from V and 0 from J, leaving 6 bases between them. The V gene's germline CDR1 is LNHDA and CDR2 SQIVND (reference sequence). This CDR3 is built from 14 residues. This CDR3 reads CASSMGSSYNEQFF. The CDR3 DNA reads as TGTGCCAGTAGTATGGGGAGCTCCTACAATGAGCAGTTCTTC.

The chain links TRBV30 to TRBJ1-1; D not certain. The germline V gene has CDR1 GTSNPN and CDR2 SVGIG (reference sequence). This CDR3 has 17 residues. V dropped 0 bases and J dropped 0 bases, with 17 bases sitting between them. The CDR3 loop is CAWSVSPDPTLNTEAFF. CDR3 in DNA: TGTGCCTGGAGTGTATCCCCAGACCCGACCCTGAACACTGAAGCTTTCTTT. Variable domain in full (rest from reference TRBV30 and TRBJ1-1): SQTIHQWPATLVQPVGSPLSLECTVEGTSNPNLYWYRQAAGRGLQLLFYSVGIGQISSEVPQNLSASRPQDRQFILSSKKLLLSDSGFYLCAWSVSPDPTLNTEAFFGQGTRLTVV.

CDR3 in amino acids: CASSPWGSTDTQYF. The DNA of the CDR3 is TGTGCCAGCAGCCCCTGGGGGAGCACAGATACGCAGTATTTT. The chain is built from TRBV6-6 and TRBJ2-3; D is tentatively TRBD1 or TRBD2 (5 bases each). The CDR3 covers 14 residues. V was cut by 6 bases and J by 0 bases, with 10 bases left in between. Per germline, CDR1 MNHNY and CDR2 SVGAGI (reference sequence).

The chain recombines TRBV11-2 with TRBJ2-5, with a weak D call TRBD2 (5 bases). V gave up 0 bases and J gave up 4 bases, with 9 bases separating them. The CDR3 sequence is 14 residues long. Germline lookup yields CDR1 SGHAT and CDR2 FQNNGV. CDR3 sequence (DNA): TGTGCCAGCAGCTTAGACGGGGATCTAGAGACCCAGTACTTC. Translation gives CASSLDGDLETQYF.

CDR3 nucleotide sequence: TGTGCCATCAGGGGGACAGGGGAAACCGGGGAGCTGTTTTTT. It is translated as CAIRGTGETGELFF. The rearrangement joins TRBV10-3 to TRBJ2-2; TRBD1 aligns across 10 bases. The germline CDR1 and CDR2 sequences are ENHRY and SYGVKD. The CDR3 is 14 residues long. V shed 6 bases, J shed 5 bases, and the junction held 3 bases outside the gene matches.

The chain recombines TRBV5-6 with TRBJ2-3, with 8 bases that match TRBD2. The CDR3 has 16 residues. Germline V gene lookup returns CDR1 SGHDT and CDR2 YYEEEE. With 2 bases clipped from V and 3 bases from J, the junction kept 8 bases outside the gene matches. The CDR3 spells CASSFLSGGVTDTQYF. DNA for the CDR3: TGTGCCAGCAGCTTCCTGTCCGGGGGGGTAACAGATACGCAGTATTTT.

The chain combines TRBV6-1 with TRBJ2-1; perhaps D is TRBD1 or TRBD2 (5 bases each). Per the germline V gene, CDR1 is MNHNS and CDR2 is SASEGT. V was pared by 3 bases and J by 11 bases, with 8 bases between. CDR3 length: 11 residues. The CDR3 DNA sequence: TGTGCCAGCAGTGATTGGGGGAAGCAGTTCTTC. Its protein product is CASSDWGKQFF.

V is TRBV7-2 and J is TRBJ2-7; 8 bases fit TRBD1. Germline V gene sequence: CDR1 SGHTA, CDR2 FQGNSA. V gave up 5 bases and J gave up 2 bases; unmatched junction bases: 5. The CDR3 has 14 residues. Written as DNA, the CDR3 is TGTGCCAGCAGCGCGGACAGGGCGGCCTACGAGCAGTACTTC. It encodes CASSADRAAYEQYF.

J is TRBJ1-4 and V is TRBV9; 10 bases line up with TRBD1. CDR3 size: 15 residues. Germline values: CDR1 SGDLS, CDR2 YYNGEE. Germline trimming cut 3 bases from V and 7 bases from J; bases unmatched to any gene: 6. The CDR3 spells CASSARQGAAEKLFF. CDR3 coding DNA: TGTGCCAGCAGCGCACGACAGGGGGCAGCTGAAAAACTGTTTTTT.

This sequence joins TRBV11-1 and TRBJ2-5; no reliable D call. V was trimmed by 4 bases and J by 2 bases, leaving 20 bases between them. CDR1 and CDR2 from the germline V gene are SGHAT and FQDESV (reference sequence). The CDR3 consists of 17 residues. The CDR3 region is CASSSHDILPSQETQYF. The CDR3 DNA reads TGTGCCAGCAGCTCACACGATATCTTACCATCACAAGAGACCCAGTACTTC.